A single sample is the source of the 18 T cell receptor beta chains below, sequenced in a study of T cells after yellow fever vaccination. TCRdb itself ran the 5' RACE reads through MiXCR, one entry per CDR3 protein. The sample includes about 430,000 distinct CDR3 sequences, around a sixth of them seen just once. Specimen: PBMCs, collected before the yellow fever booster vaccination. The receptors were gathered from a young man who received the YFV17D yellow fever vaccine.

The CDR3 is CASRGGQAGGYTF. The CDR3 bases are TGTGCCAGCAGGGGAGGACAGGCAGGCGGCTACACCTTC. The genes are TRBV2 and TRBJ1-2; 7 positions agree with TRBD1. V lost 6 bases to trimming and J lost 8 bases; unmatched junction nucleotides: 9. CDR1 is SNHLY, CDR2 FYNNEI, per germline. This CDR3 is 13 amino acids long.

This clonotype was seen a handful of times. The V and J genes are TRBV7-9 and TRBJ1-2; tentatively, D is TRBD1 (5 bases). V lost 0 bases and J lost 10, with 9 bases in between. Germline V gene sequence: CDR1 SEHNR, CDR2 FQNEAQ (reference sequence). CDR3 length equals 12 residues. CDR3 sequence (DNA): TGTGCCAGCAGCTTAGCGCGGGGCGCCTACACCTTC. It encodes CASSLARGAYTF. Full variable domain (outside the CDR3, taken from reference TRBV7-9 and TRBJ1-2): DTGVSQNPRHKITKRGQNVTFRCDPISEHNRLYWYRQTLGQGPEFLTYFQNEAQLEKSRLLSDRFSAERPKGSFSTLEIQRTEQGDSAMYLCASSLARGAYTFGSGTRLTVV.

A few counts support this clonotype. The chain combines TRBV2 with TRBJ1-2, with unresolved D. Germline assignment: CDR1 SNHLY and CDR2 FYNNEI. The CDR3 totals 14 residues. With 3 bases removed from V and 4 bases from J, the gap between germline ends came to 12 bases. The CDR3 is CASSELVKGYGYTF. As DNA, the CDR3 is TGTGCCAGCAGTGAGCTAGTGAAAGGCTATGGCTACACCTTC. The complete variable domain, with remaining parts taken from reference TRBV2 and TRBJ1-2, reads EPEVTQTPSHQVTQMGQEVILRCVPISNHLYFYWYRQILGQKVEFLVSFYNNEISEKSEIFDDQFSVERPDGSNFTLKIRSTKLEDSAMYFCASSELVKGYGYTFGSGTRLTVV.

This clonotype has at least ten counts. The CDR3 region is CASSLNPARIYEQYF. As DNA, the CDR3 is TGTGCCAGCAGCTTAAATCCGGCGCGAATCTACGAGCAGTACTTC. The V call is TRBV7-3, the J call TRBJ2-7; D remains ambiguous. This CDR3 is 15 amino acids long. In germline, CDR1 is SGHTA, CDR2 FQGTGA. V was clipped by 1 base and J by 3 bases, with 13 bases between them. The full variable domain, with the rest looked up from reference TRBV7-3 and TRBJ2-7, is GAGVSQTPSNKVTEKGKYVELRCDPISGHTALYWYRQSLGQGPEFLIYFQGTGAADDSGLPNDRFFAVRPEGSVSTLKIQRTERGDSAVYLCASSLNPARIYEQYFGPGTRLTVT.

This clonotype was picked up a small number of times. The chain joins TRBV6-5 to TRBJ2-7, with TRBD2 identical over 8 bases. Germline CDR1 reads MNHEY; CDR2 reads SVGAGI. V was pared by 0 bases and J by 3 bases, with 7 bases of the junction left unmatched. This CDR3 has 16 amino acids. The CDR3 coding sequence is TGTGCCAGCAGTTACTCCCGGCCGAGCGGGGGCTACGAGCAGTACGTC. This gives the protein CASSYSRPSGGYEQYV.

This clonotype was counted at least ten times. The chain uses TRBV21-1 and TRBJ2-7; TRBD2 is the table's D call and was not checked against the DNA. TRBV21-1 is a listed pseudogene. The length of the CDR3 is 13 residues. CDR3: CASSKGGAYEQYV. Written as DNA, the CDR3 is TGTGCCAGCAGCAAAGGCGGGGCCTACGAGCAGTACGTC.

This sequence joins TRBV4-1 and TRBJ2-7; 10 bases match TRBD2. The V gene's germline CDR1 is MGHRA and CDR2 YSYEKL. The trim removed 1 base at V and 4 bases at J, leaving 10 bases unmatched. The CDR3 spans 17 residues. CDR3 amino acids: CASSQVLAGVPRYEQYF. CDR3 bases: TGCGCCAGCAGCCAAGTGCTAGCGGGGGTTCCTAGGTACGAGCAGTACTTC.

V gene TRBV2 combines with J gene TRBJ2-2; unclear D gene. Germline V gene lookup returns CDR1 SNHLY and CDR2 FYNNEI. This CDR3 is built from 13 residues. Trimming took off 7 bases at V and 1 base at J, with 7 bases between the two ends. CDR3 sequence (DNA): TGTGCCAGCATAAACAGGAACACCGGGGAGCTGTTTTTT. It yields the protein CASINRNTGELFF.

The chain links TRBV4-3 to TRBJ2-2; weak D call: TRBD2 (5 bases). Trimming stripped 0 bases from V and 7 bases from J, with 15 bases between. CDR3 length: 16 amino acids. Germline CDR1 is LGHNA and CDR2 is YSLEER. This CDR3 reads CASSQDPATAGGELFF. CDR3 nucleotide sequence: TGCGCCAGCAGCCAAGATCCGGCTACCGCGGGCGGGGAGCTGTTTTTT.

The chain carries TRBV6-2 or TRBV6-3 and TRBJ2-7; 14 nucleotides agree with TRBD2. V shed 5 bases and J 11 bases; nucleotides not matched to a gene: 8. The germline gives CDR1 MNHEY, CDR2 SVGEGT. This CDR3 comprises 14 residues. CDR3 sequence: CASSNPGLAGVEYF. CDR3 sequence (DNA): TGTGCCAGCAGTAACCCGGGACTAGCGGGGGTGGAGTACTTC.

This chain links TRBV12-3 or TRBV12-4 with TRBJ2-7, with D perhaps matching TRBD1 or TRBD2 (5 bases each). The V and J ends lost 0 bases and 2 bases respectively, with 14 bases between them. This CDR3 spans 16 amino acids. The CDR3 reads CASSLAGGQGPYEQYF. Written as DNA, the CDR3 is TGTGCCAGCAGTTTAGCCGGAGGTCAGGGTCCCTACGAGCAGTACTTC.

This clonotype occurred many times. The V and J genes are TRBV6-2 or TRBV6-3 and TRBJ2-5, with no clear D. The V gene's germline CDR1 is MNHEY and CDR2 SVGEGT. This CDR3 region has 13 residues. Between the trimmed V and J ends, which lost 7 bases and 2 bases, there was a span of 11 bases. CDR3: CASTLTEQETQYF. DNA for the CDR3: TGTGCCAGCACCCTGACGGAACAAGAGACCCAGTACTTC.

This chain links TRBV4-3 with TRBJ2-2, with TRBD2 identical over 8 bases. The CDR3 covers 17 residues. V lost 0 bases and J lost 7; bases outside the gene matches: 10. The germline V gene has CDR1 LGHNA and CDR2 YSLEER. CDR3 region: CASSQESGGLLGGELFF. The CDR3 DNA follows: TGCGCCAGCAGCCAAGAATCGGGGGGGCTTTTGGGCGGGGAGCTGTTTTTT.

This clonotype was detected only a few times. The rearrangement joins TRBV6-6 to TRBJ2-2; D possibly corresponds to TRBD2 (7 bases). CDR1 and CDR2 (germline): MNHNY, SVGAGI (reference sequence). The germline V and J ends were trimmed by 3 bases and 0 bases, with 14 bases remaining between them. This CDR3 spans 17 amino acids. DNA of the CDR3: TGTGCCAGCAGTTATACGCGGGGGCAGCCGAACACCGGGGAGCTGTTTTTT. Amino acid sequence: CASSYTRGQPNTGELFF.

The CDR3 DNA reads as TGTGCCAGCAGCCCGCCGACCACTTACACCGGGGAGCTGTTTTTT. Translating gives CASSPPTTYTGELFF. The chain recombines TRBV4-2 with TRBJ2-2; D gene ambiguous. The CDR3 loop spans 15 amino acids. The V end was cut by 4 bases, the J end by 3 bases, with 12 bases between. Germline CDR1 reads LGHNA; CDR2 reads YNFKEQ.

This clonotype appeared a few times. The chain links TRBV15 to TRBJ2-3; D is uncertain. Germline CDR1 reads LNHNV; CDR2 reads YYDKDF (reference sequence). Trimming pared 2 bases from V and 6 bases from J, leaving 9 bases between. This CDR3 comprises 13 residues. The CDR3 here is CATSRTTGDTQYF. CDR3 bases: TGTGCCACCAGCAGAACAACTGGGGATACGCAGTATTTT.

The V call is TRBV9, the J call TRBJ2-3, with no clear D. The CDR3 covers 14 residues. Per germline, CDR1 SGDLS and CDR2 YYNGEE. The V end lost 0 bases, the J end lost 1 base, and 6 bases lay between the germline ends. This CDR3 is CASSVGPGTDTQYF. CDR3 sequence (DNA): TGTGCCAGCAGCGTAGGCCCCGGCACAGATACGCAGTATTTT.

This clonotype was seen more than once but under ten times. V usage is TRBV5-1 and J usage is TRBJ2-2, with 7 positions matching TRBD2. Germline V gene data show CDR1 as SGHRS and CDR2 as YFSETQ. Germline trimming cut 0 bases from V and 6 bases from J; bases unmatched to any gene: 5. The CDR3 has 15 amino acids. CDR3 nucleotides: TGCGCCAGCAGCTTGGCCGGGGGGTCCGCCGGGGAGCTGTTTTTT. This gives the protein CASSLAGGSAGELFF.